Listed below are T cell receptor beta chains from one sample, sequenced in a study of T cell responses to AZD1222 COVID-19 vaccine. Libraries were prepared by immunoSEQ multiplex PCR; TCRdb keeps only in-frame clonotypes and omits some of them. The sample consists of around 130,000 clones, 80% to 90% of them appearing once. Material: peripheral blood, obtained 28 days after the second AZD1222 dose. These receptors were obtained from an adult who received the AZD1222 COVID-19 vaccine. Each CDR3 is given with its conserved first and last residue. A D gene is named only where the DNA matches it firmly. The listing skips clone size in some rows; elsewhere it reads once, few, many or a size class.

>.|.|TRBV27|TRBJ1-1
CASSLVFTGRDTEAFF
TGTGCCAGCAGTTTAGTTTTTACAGGTAGGGACACTGAAGCTTTCTTT
>.|.|TRBV21-1|TRBJ1-5
CASSPGGKSYSNQPQHF
TGTGCCAGCAGCCCTGGGGGGAAGAGTTATAGCAATCAGCCCCAGCATTTT
>.|.|TRBV10-3|TRBJ2-5
CAISDGETQYF
TGTGCCATCAGTGACGGGGAGACCCAGTACTTC
>.|.|TRBV18|TRBJ1-2
CASSPGTAGSGYGYTF
TGTGCCAGCTCACCAGGGACGGCAGGGAGCGGGTATGGCTACACCTTC
>TRBD1|.|TRBV25-1|TRBJ1-5
CASSELGTGGPQPQHF
TGTGCCAGCAGTGAATTGGGGACAGGGGGCCCTCAGCCCCAGCATTTT
>.|.|TRBV6-1|TRBJ2-2
CASSERQNTGELFF
TGTGCCAGCAGTGAAAGGCAGAACACCGGGGAGCTGTTTTTT
>.|.|TRBV5-1|TRBJ2-3
CASSFPGDDTQYF
TGCGCCAGCAGCTTCCCAGGGGACGATACGCAGTATTTT
>.|.|TRBV5-4|TRBJ2-5
CASSSGGIQTQYF
TGTGCCAGCAGCTCAGGGGGGATTCAGACCCAGTACTTC
>TRBD1|.|TRBV4-3|TRBJ1-3
CASSQSRGPGNTIYF
TGCGCCAGCAGCCAATCCAGGGGGCCAGGAAACACCATATATTTT
>.|.|TRBV24-1|TRBJ2-5
CATSDGPRETQYF
TGTGCCACCAGTGATGGCCCCCGGGAGACCCAGTACTTC
>.|.|TRBV5-1|TRBJ1-2
CASSSQPDSGRAGYTF
TGCGCCAGCAGCTCCCAACCTGACTCCGGGAGGGCTGGCTACACCTTC
>TRBD2|.|TRBV7-6|TRBJ2-3
CASSLVATGLAVLDTQYF
TGTGCCAGCAGCTTAGTAGCTACGGGACTAGCGGTGCTAGATACGCAGTATTTT
>.|.|TRBV10-1|TRBJ2-3
CASSDQGGTDTQYF
TGCGCCAGCAGTGACCAGGGAGGCACAGATACGCAGTATTTT
>.|.|TRBV5-4|TRBJ1-2
CASSTTERGGYTF
TGTGCCAGCAGCACAACGGAAAGGGGGGGCTACACCTTC
>TRBD1|few|TRBV10-1|TRBJ2-7
CASSPDRDSYEQYF
TGCGCCAGCAGTCCCGACAGGGACTCCTACGAGCAGTACTTC
>TRBD1|.|TRBV2|TRBJ1-5
CASSEVGSSGTGVYSNQPQHF
TGTGCCAGCAGTGAAGTGGGGAGTTCCGGGACAGGCGTCTATAGCAATCAGCCCCAGCATTTT
>.|.|TRBV5-3|TRBJ1-4
CARSLGRGNEKLFF
TGTGCCAGAAGCTTGGGGAGGGGTAATGAAAAACTGTTTTTT
>TRBD1|.|TRBV5-5|TRBJ1-4
CASSLIRQGRNEKLFF
TGTGCCAGCAGCCTCATCAGACAGGGGAGGAATGAAAAACTGTTTTTT
>.|.|TRBV2|TRBJ2-1
CASSAGASSYNEQFF
TGTGCCAGCAGTGCAGGGGCTAGCTCCTACAATGAGCAGTTCTTC
>TRBD1|.|TRBV4-3|TRBJ1-2
CASSQPDRDYGYTF
TGCGCCAGCAGCCAACCGGACAGGGATTATGGCTACACCTTC
>TRBD2|.|TRBV7-9|TRBJ2-1
CASSLVIDGLGSYNEQFF
TGTGCCAGCAGCTTAGTGATAGACGGACTAGGCTCCTACAATGAGCAGTTCTTC
>.|once|TRBV12-3/TRBV12-4|TRBJ2-5
CASSLAPQETQYF
TGTGCCAGCAGTTTAGCGCCCCAAGAGACCCAGTACTTC
>.|few|TRBV7-2|TRBJ2-3
CASRPYGDTQYF
TGTGCCAGCAGGCCATACGGAGATACGCAGTATTTT
>TRBD1|.|TRBV7-9|TRBJ2-7
CASSLGPGTGDYEQYF
TGTGCCAGCAGCTTGGGGCCCGGGACAGGGGACTACGAGCAGTACTTC
>.|.|TRBV11-3|TRBJ2-1
CASSLNSDNEQFF
TGTGCCAGCAGCTTAAACTCGGACAATGAGCAGTTCTTC
>.|few|TRBV2|TRBJ1-5
CASIEAWGQPQHF
TGTGCCAGCATAGAGGCTTGGGGACAGCCCCAGCATTTT
>.|.|TRBV11-2|TRBJ1-3
CASSLIGFSGNTIYF
TGTGCCAGCAGCCTAATCGGATTTTCTGGAAACACCATATATTTT
>TRBD1|.|TRBV15|TRBJ1-2
CATSIPGQGIYGYTF
TGTGCCACCAGCATACCGGGACAGGGAATCTATGGCTACACCTTC
>.|.|TRBV5-6|TRBJ2-5
CASSLVGSETQYF
TGTGCCAGCAGCTTGGTGGGGAGTGAGACCCAGTACTTC
>TRBD1|.|TRBV6-5|TRBJ1-3
CASSYYPTGAGNTIYF
TGTGCCAGCAGTTACTACCCGACAGGGGCTGGAAACACCATATATTTT
>TRBD2|.|TRBV9|TRBJ2-3
CASTLAGVGPDTQYF
TGTGCCAGCACCCTAGCGGGAGTAGGCCCAGATACGCAGTATTTT
>.|.|TRBV18|TRBJ1-4
CASSPTGQREKLFF
TGTGCCAGCTCACCAACCGGACAGAGGGAAAAACTGTTTTTT
>.|once|TRBV10-3|TRBJ1-2
CAISVGQGYTF
TGTGCCATCAGTGTAGGGCAAGGCTACACCTTC
>.|.|TRBV30|TRBJ2-1
CAWNAGGPLNEQFF
TGTGCCTGGAACGCGGGCGGCCCTCTAAATGAGCAGTTCTTC
>.|.|TRBV6-5|TRBJ2-1
CAVNRAAGYNEQFF
TGTGCCGTGAACCGGGCGGCCGGATACAATGAGCAGTTCTTC
>.|.|TRBV9|TRBJ1-3
CASSVYGGRTNTIYF
TGTGCCAGCAGCGTATACGGGGGGCGAACAAACACCATATATTTT
>TRBD1|.|TRBV6-6|TRBJ1-1
CASSRDRAISTEAFF
TGTGCCAGCAGTCGGGACAGGGCGATTTCCACTGAAGCTTTCTTT
>.|.|TRBV10-1|TRBJ2-2
CASNTANTGELFF
TGCGCCAGCAACACAGCCAACACCGGGGAGCTGTTTTTT
>TRBD1|few|TRBV5-1|TRBJ2-2
CASSPTGNTGELFF
TGCGCCAGCAGCCCGACAGGGAATACCGGGGAGCTGTTTTTT
>.|.|TRBV12-3/TRBV12-4|TRBJ1-2
CASSSPISGYTF
TGTGCCAGCAGTTCCCCCATAAGCGGCTACACCTTC
>TRBD2|.|TRBV19|TRBJ2-1
CASSKYPGLVRNEQFF
TGTGCCAGTAGTAAATATCCGGGACTAGTCCGAAATGAGCAGTTCTTC
>.|.|TRBV5-1|TRBJ1-2
CASSLVVGEHYGYTF
TGCGCCAGCAGCTTGGTGGTTGGCGAGCACTATGGCTACACCTTC
>.|once|TRBV7-8|TRBJ1-5
CASSSSVGHQPQHF
TGTGCCAGCAGCTCTTCGGTCGGGCATCAGCCCCAGCATTTT
>TRBD2|.|TRBV4-2|TRBJ2-5
CASSQDQWGGSSKETQYF
TGTGCCAGCAGCCAAGATCAATGGGGCGGGAGCTCGAAAGAGACCCAGTACTTC